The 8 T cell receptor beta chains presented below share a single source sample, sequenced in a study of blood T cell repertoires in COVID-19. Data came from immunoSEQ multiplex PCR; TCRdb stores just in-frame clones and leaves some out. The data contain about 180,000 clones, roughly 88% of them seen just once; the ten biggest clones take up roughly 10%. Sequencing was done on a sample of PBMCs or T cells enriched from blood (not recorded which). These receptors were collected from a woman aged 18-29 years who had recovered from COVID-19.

CDR3 sequence: CASSAQGVDNSPLHF. For the CDR3, the DNA is TGTGCCAGCAGTGCGCAGGGTGTAGATAATTCACCCCTCCACTTT. This chain joins TRBV2 and TRBJ1-6, with D perhaps TRBD1 (5 bases). Germline V CDR1 and CDR2: SNHLY, FYNNEI. There are 15 residues in the CDR3. Trimming pared 4 bases from V and 5 bases from J, leaving 12 bases between.

DNA for the CDR3: TGTGCCAGCAGCTCCTATAGCGAGATAAACAATGAGCAGTTCTTC. Translated: CASSSYSEINNEQFF. The chain carries TRBV5-8 and TRBJ2-1; D might be TRBD2 (5 bases). Germline V lookup: CDR1 SGHTS, CDR2 YDEGEE. The CDR3 is 15 amino acids. V was trimmed by 3 bases and J by 5 bases, leaving 15 bases between them.

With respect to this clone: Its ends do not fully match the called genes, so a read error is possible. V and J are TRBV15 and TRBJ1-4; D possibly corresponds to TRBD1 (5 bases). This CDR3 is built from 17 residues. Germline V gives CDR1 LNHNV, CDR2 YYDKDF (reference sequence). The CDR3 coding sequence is TGTGCCACCAGCAGATTTCCTGAGGACACAACGAATGAAAAACTGTTTTTT. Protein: CATSRFPEDTTNEKLFF.

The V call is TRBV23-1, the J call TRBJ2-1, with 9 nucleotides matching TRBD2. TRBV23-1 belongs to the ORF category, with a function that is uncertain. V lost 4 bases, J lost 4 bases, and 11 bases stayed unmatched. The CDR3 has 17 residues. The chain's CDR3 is CASSRGLRLAAYNEQFF. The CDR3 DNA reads TGCGCCAGCAGTCGGGGACTTAGACTAGCGGCATACAATGAGCAGTTCTTC.

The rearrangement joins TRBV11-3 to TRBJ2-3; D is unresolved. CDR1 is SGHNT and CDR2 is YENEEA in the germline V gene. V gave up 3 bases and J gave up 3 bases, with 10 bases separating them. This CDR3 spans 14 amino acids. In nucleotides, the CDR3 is TGTGCCAGCAGCTTGGATCCTAGTACAGATACGCAGTATTTT. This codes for CASSLDPSTDTQYF.

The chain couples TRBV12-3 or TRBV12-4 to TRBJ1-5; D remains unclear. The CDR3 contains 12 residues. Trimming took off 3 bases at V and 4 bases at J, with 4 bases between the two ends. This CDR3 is CASSFLNQPQHF. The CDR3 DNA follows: TGTGCCAGCAGTTTCCTGAATCAGCCCCAGCATTTT.

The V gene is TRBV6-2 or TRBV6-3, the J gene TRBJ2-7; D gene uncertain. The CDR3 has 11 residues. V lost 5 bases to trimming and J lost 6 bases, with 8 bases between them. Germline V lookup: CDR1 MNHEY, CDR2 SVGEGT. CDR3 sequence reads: CASSMRREQYF. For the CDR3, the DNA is TGTGCCAGCAGTATGAGGCGCGAGCAGTACTTC.

This chain's CDR3 is CASSPGSTINEKLFF. The CDR3 nucleotides read TGTGCCAGCTCACCAGGGAGCACCATTAATGAAAAACTGTTTTTT. V and J are TRBV18 and TRBJ1-4; no clear D. The germline CDR1 and CDR2 sequences are KGHSH and LQKENI. V was cut by 2 bases and J by 4 bases, with 11 bases left in between. This CDR3 comprises 15 residues.